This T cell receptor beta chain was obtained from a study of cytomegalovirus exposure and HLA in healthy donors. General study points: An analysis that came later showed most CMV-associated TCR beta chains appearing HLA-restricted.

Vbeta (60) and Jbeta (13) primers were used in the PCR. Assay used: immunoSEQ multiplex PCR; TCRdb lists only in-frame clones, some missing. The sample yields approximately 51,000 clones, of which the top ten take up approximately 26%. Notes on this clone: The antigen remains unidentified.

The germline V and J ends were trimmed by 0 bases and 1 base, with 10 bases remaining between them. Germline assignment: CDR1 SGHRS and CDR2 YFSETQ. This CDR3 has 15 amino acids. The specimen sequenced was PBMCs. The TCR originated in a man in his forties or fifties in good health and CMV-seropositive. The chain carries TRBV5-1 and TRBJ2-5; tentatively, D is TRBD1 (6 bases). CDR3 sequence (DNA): TGCGCCAGCAGCTTGGGGACAGTCGTCCAAGAGACCCAGTACTTC. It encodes CASSLGTVVQETQYF. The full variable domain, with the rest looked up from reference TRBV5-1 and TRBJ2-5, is KAGVTQTPRYLIKTRGQQVTLSCSPISGHRSVSWYQQTPGQGLQFLFEYFSETQRNKGNFPGRFSGRQFSNSRSEMNVSTLELGDSALYLCASSLGTVVQETQYFGPGTRLLVL.